One T cell receptor (beta chain) is described in this entry. Its antigen is unidentified. The germline gives CDR1 MNHEY, CDR2 SMNVEV (reference sequence). The CDR3 consists of 12 residues. Trimming pared 0 bases from V and 6 bases from J, leaving 3 bases between. The sample comes from a study of CD8 T cells in ankylosing spondylitis. A single record per CDR3 protein comes from TCRdb applying MiXCR to the 5' RACE reads. Found here are about 88,000 distinct CDR3 sequences, more than 25% of them singletons; the top ten hold around 60%. Study outcomes and limitations: Ankylosing spondylitis blood seemed to carry a telltale TCR beta motif made of about 8 highly homologous variants.

This receptor was identified in a male donor with ankylosing spondylitis or in good health (not recorded which). This sequence joins TRBV27 and TRBJ2-1; D call uncertain. Sequencing was performed on blood, either unsorted or a sorted T cell fraction (not recorded which). This CDR3 is CASSLSANEQFF. CDR3 DNA: TGTGCCAGCAGTTTATCCGCCAATGAGCAGTTCTTC.